This is a list of T cell receptor beta chains from one sample in a study of T cell changes during pregnancy in multiple sclerosis. Repertoires were generated with immunoSEQ multiplex PCR, while TCRdb's copy carries only in-frame clones and drops some. The table shows roughly 100,000 clones, with roughly nine tenths occurring only once. The sample here was peripheral blood, taken before pregnancy. These TCRs come from a female donor with multiple sclerosis, enrolled in a pregnancy study. Both conserved end residues are part of each CDR3. A D gene is named only where the DNA matches it firmly. Size is omitted from some rows. Given values are once, few, many or a class for expanded clones.

clone size	V gene	D gene	J gene	CDR3 DNA	CDR3 protein
.	TRBV6-4	TRBD2	TRBJ2-1	TGTGCCAGCAGTGACCTAGCGGGAGACTACAATGAGCAGTTCTTC	CASSDLAGDYNEQFF
.	TRBV4-3	.	TRBJ1-2	TGCGCCAGCAGCCAAGATGTGACTGAAAAGGGGGTCAACTATGGCTACACCTTC	CASSQDVTEKGVNYGYTF
.	TRBV29-1	TRBD1	TRBJ1-1	TGCAGCGTCAGGACAGGGCGGGTGCCCACTGAAGCTTTCTTT	CSVRTGRVPTEAFF
.	TRBV15	.	TRBJ2-2	TGTGCCACCAGTCGGGGCCTGGGGGGCGGGGAGCTGTTTTTT	CATSRGLGGGELFF
.	TRBV4-3	TRBD2	TRBJ2-1	TGCGCCAGCAGCCAAAGAGCGGGGGACTACAATGAGCAGTTCTTC	CASSQRAGDYNEQFF
few	TRBV27	.	TRBJ2-1	TGTGCCAGCAGTTTAGGACTCTACAATGAGCAGTTCTTC	CASSLGLYNEQFF
.	TRBV15	TRBD1	TRBJ1-4	TGTGCCACCAGCAGCGACAGGGAGCGGGATGAAAAACTGTTTTTT	CATSSDRERDEKLFF
.	TRBV11-2	TRBD1	TRBJ2-2	TGTGCCAGCAGCCAAGGGACAGGGAACACCGGGGAGCTGTTTTTT	CASSQGTGNTGELFF
.	TRBV7-2	.	TRBJ1-2	TGTGCCAGCAGCTTATACTCATTGGGCTACACCTTC	CASSLYSLGYTF
.	TRBV4-2	TRBD1	TRBJ2-3	TGTGCCAGCAGCCATAACAGGGGGCTTCGCACAGATACGCAGTATTTT	CASSHNRGLRTDTQYF